This T cell receptor (beta chain) was documented in a study of blood T cells in healthy people across ages. It was with a sample-barcoded 5' primer and a J-beta primer mix that a second PCR of roughly 6 to 12 cycles was run. Each of the cDNA molecules was tagged by a template-switch adaptor with 12 random nucleotides. TCRdb redid the calling of the 5' RACE reads with MiXCR, one entry per CDR3 protein. The sample consists of 700,000 or so distinct CDR3 sequences, around 38% of them appearing once. Germline CDR1 is DFQATT and CDR2 is SNEGSKA (reference sequence). This CDR3 contains 17 residues. The V segment lost 7 bases and the J segment 6 bases; nucleotides outside the gene matches: 19.

The sequence came from a man at least 80 years old in good health. The chain uses TRBV20-1 and TRBJ2-1, with 9 bases fitting TRBD1. The source material was blood. The CDR3 sequence: CSVVGGTGYGFGNEQFF. The CDR3 nucleotides read TGCAGTGTCGTAGGGGGGACAGGGTATGGATTTGGCAATGAGCAGTTCTTC.